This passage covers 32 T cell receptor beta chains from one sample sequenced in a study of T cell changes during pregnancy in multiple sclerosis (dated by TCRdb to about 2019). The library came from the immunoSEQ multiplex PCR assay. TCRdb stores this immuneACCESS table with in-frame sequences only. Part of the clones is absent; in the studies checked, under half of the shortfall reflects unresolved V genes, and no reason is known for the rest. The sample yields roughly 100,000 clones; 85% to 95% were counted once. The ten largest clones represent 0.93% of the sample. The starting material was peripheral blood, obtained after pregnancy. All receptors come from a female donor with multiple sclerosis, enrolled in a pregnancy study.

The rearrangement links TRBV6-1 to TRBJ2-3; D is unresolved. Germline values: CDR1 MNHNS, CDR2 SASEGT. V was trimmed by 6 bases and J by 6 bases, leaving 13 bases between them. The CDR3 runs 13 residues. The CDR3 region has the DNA TGTGCCAGCAGCCTCCTGAGAGTGGATACGCAGTATTTT. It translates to CASSLLRVDTQYF.

The CDR3 bases are TGTGCCACCAGCAGAGATTTCCGGGCGGGGGGCCGACAGTATGGCTACACCTTC. It specifies CATSRDFRAGGRQYGYTF. The V call is TRBV15, the J call TRBJ1-2, with D tentatively TRBD1 (6 bases). The germline V and J ends were trimmed by 0 bases and 5 bases, with 22 bases remaining between them. The CDR3 runs to 18 residues. Germline V gives CDR1 LNHNV, CDR2 YYDKDF (reference sequence).

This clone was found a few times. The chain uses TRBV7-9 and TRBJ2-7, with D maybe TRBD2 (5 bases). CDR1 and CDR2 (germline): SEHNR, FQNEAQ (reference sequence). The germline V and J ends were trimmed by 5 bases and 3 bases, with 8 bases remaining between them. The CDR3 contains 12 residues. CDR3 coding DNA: TGTGCCAGCAGCGAGGCGGGCTACGAGCAGTACTTC. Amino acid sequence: CASSEAGYEQYF.

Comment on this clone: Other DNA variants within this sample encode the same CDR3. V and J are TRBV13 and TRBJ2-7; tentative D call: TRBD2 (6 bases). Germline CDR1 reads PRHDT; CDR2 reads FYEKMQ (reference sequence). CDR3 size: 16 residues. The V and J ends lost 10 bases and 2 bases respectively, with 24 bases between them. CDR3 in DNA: TGTGCCACCTCGGGAGCCTCTGGGACTTCCCCCTACGAGCAGTACTTC. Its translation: CATSGASGTSPYEQYF.

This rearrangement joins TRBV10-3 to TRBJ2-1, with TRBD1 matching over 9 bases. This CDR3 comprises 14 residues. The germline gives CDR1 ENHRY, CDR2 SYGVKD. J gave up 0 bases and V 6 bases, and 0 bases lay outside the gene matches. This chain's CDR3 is CAIRTGGSYNEQFF. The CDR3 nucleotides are TGTGCCATCAGGACAGGGGGCTCCTACAATGAGCAGTTCTTC.

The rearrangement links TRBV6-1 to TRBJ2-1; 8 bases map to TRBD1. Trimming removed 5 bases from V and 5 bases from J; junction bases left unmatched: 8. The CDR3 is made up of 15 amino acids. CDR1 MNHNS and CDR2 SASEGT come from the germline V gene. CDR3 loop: CASSRRQGWDNEQFF. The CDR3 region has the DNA TGTGCCAGCAGTCGTCGACAGGGGTGGGACAATGAGCAGTTCTTC.

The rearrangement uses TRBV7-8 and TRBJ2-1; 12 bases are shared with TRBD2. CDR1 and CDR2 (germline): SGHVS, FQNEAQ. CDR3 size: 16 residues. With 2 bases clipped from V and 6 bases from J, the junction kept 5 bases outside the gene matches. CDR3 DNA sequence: TGTGCCAGCAGCTTACTCAGGACTAGCGGGGCCAATGAGCAGTTCTTC. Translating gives CASSLLRTSGANEQFF.

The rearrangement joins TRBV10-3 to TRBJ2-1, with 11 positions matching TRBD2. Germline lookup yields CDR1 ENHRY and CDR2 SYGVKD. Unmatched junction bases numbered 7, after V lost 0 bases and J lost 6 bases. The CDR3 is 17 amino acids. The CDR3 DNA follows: TGTGCCATCAGTGAGTCCTTTAATAGCGGGAGGGCCAATGAGCAGTTCTTC. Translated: CAISESFNSGRANEQFF.

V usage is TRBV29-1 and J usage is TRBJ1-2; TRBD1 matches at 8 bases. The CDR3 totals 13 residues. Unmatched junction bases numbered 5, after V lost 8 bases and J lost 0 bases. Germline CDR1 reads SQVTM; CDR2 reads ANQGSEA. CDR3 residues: CSTGQGTNYGYTF. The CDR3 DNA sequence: TGCAGCACCGGACAGGGAACTAACTATGGCTACACCTTC.

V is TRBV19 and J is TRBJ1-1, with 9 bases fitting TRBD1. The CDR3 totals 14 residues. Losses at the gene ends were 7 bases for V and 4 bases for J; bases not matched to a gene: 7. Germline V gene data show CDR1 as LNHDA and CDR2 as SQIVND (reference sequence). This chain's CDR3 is CASTRTGESTEAFF. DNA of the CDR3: TGTGCCAGTACCCGGACAGGGGAGTCCACTGAAGCTTTCTTT.

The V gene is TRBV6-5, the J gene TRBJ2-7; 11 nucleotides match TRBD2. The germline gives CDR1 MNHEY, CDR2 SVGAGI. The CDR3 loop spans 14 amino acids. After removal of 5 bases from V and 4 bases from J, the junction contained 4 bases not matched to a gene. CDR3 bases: TGTGCCAGCAGTCTTTCTAGCGGGGGGTACGAGCAGTACTTC. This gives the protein CASSLSSGGYEQYF.

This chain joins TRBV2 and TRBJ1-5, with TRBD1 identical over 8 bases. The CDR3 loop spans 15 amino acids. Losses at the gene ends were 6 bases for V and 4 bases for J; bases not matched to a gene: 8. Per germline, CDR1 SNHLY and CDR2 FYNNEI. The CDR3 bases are TGTGCCAGCAGAATCGGACAGGGCCCAAATCAGCCCCAGCATTTT. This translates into CASRIGQGPNQPQHF.

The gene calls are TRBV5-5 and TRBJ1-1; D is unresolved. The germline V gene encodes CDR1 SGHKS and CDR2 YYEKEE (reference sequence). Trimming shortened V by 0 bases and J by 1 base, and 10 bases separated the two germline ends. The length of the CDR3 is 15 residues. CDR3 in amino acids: CASSLGPTQNTEAFF. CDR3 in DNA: TGTGCCAGCAGCTTGGGCCCGACTCAGAACACTGAAGCTTTCTTT. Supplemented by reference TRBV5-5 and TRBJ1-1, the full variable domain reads DAGVTQSPTHLIKTRGQQVTLRCSPISGHKSVSWYQQVLGQGPQFIFQYYEKEERGRGNFPDRFSARQFPNYSSELNVNALLLGDSALYLCASSLGPTQNTEAFFGQGTRLTVV.

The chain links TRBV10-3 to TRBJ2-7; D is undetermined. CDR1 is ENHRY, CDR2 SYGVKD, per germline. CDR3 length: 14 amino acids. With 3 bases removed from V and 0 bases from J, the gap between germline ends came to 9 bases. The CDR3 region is CAISEDAISYEQYF. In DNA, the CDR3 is TGTGCCATCAGTGAAGATGCGATCTCCTACGAGCAGTACTTC.

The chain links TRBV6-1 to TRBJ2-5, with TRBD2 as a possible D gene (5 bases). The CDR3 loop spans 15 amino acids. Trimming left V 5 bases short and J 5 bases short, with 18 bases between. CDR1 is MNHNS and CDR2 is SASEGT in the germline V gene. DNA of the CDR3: TGTGCCAGCAGTCAACTAGTCCTGGCATGGGAGACCCAGTACTTC. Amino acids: CASSQLVLAWETQYF.

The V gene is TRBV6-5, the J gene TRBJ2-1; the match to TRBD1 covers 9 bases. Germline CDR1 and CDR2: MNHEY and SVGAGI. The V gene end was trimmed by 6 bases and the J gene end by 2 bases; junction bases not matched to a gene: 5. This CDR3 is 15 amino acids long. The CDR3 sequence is CASRPTGGTYNEQFF. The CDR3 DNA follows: TGTGCCAGCAGACCGACAGGGGGTACCTACAATGAGCAGTTCTTC.

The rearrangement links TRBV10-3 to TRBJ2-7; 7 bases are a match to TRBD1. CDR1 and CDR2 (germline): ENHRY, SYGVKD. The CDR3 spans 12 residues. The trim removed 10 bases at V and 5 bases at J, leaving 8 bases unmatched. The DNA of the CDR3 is TGTGCCACCCTGACAGGGTCCAACGAGCAGTACTTC. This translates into CATLTGSNEQYF.

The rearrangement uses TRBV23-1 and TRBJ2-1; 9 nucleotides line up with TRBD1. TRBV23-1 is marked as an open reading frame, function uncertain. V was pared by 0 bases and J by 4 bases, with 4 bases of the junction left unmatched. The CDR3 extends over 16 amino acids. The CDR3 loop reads CASSQSAGQGYNEQFF. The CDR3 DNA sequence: TGCGCCAGCAGTCAATCCGCGGGACAGGGATACAATGAGCAGTTCTTC.

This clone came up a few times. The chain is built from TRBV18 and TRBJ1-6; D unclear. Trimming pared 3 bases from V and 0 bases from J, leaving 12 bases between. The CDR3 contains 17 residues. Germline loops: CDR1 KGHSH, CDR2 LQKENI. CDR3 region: CASSPFDISSYNSPLHF. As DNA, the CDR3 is TGTGCCAGCTCACCCTTCGACATTAGCTCCTATAATTCACCCCTCCACTTT.

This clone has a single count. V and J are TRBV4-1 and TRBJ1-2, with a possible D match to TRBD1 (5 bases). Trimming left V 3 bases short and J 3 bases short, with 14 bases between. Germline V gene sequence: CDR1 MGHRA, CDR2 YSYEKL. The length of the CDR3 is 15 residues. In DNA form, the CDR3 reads TGCGCCAGCAGCCACCCGGGGGGGTTGCACTATGGCTACACCTTC. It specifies CASSHPGGLHYGYTF.

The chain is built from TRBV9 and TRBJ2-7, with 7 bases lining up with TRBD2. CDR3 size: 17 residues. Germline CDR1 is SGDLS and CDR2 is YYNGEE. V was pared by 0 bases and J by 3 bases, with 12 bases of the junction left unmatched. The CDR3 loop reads CASSVDSASGLIYEQYF. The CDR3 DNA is TGTGCCAGCAGCGTAGATAGCGCTAGCGGCCTTATCTACGAGCAGTACTTC. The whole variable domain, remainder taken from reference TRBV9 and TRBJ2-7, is DSGVTQTPKHLITATGQRVTLRCSPRSGDLSVYWYQQSLDQGLQFLIQYYNGEERAKGNILERFSAQQFPDLHSELNLSSLELGDSALYFCASSVDSASGLIYEQYFGPGTRLTVT.

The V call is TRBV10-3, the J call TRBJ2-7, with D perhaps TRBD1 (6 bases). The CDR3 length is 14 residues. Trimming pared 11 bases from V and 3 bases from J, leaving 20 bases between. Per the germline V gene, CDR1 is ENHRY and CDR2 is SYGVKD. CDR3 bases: TGTGCCTCCAGGGGTGGGGAAAGGCTCTACGAGCAGTACTTC. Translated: CASRGGERLYEQYF.

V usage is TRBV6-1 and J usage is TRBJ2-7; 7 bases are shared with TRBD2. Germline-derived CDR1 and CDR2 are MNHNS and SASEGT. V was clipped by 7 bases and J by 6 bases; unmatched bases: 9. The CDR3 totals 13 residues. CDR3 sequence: CASTRDYVSEQYF. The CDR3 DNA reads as TGTGCCAGCACCCGGGACTATGTCTCCGAGCAGTACTTC.

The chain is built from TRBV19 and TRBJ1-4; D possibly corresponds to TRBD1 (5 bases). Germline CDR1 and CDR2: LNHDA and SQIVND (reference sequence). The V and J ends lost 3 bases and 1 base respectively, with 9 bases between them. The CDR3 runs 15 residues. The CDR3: CASSMTRVTNEKLFF. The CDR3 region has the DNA TGTGCCAGTAGTATGACCAGGGTAACTAATGAAAAACTGTTTTTT. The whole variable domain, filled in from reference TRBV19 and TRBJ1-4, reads DGGITQSPKYLFRKEGQNVTLSCEQNLNHDAMYWYRQDPGQGLRLIYYSQIVNDFQKGDIAEGYSVSREKKESFPLTVTSAQKNPTAFYLCASSMTRVTNEKLFFGSGTQLSVL.

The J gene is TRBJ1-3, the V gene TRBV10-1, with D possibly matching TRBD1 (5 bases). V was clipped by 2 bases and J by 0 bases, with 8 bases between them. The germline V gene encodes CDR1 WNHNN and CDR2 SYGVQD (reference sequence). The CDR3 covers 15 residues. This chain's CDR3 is CASSEGTSSGNTIYF. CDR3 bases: TGCGCCAGCAGTGAGGGGACTAGCTCTGGAAACACCATATATTTT.

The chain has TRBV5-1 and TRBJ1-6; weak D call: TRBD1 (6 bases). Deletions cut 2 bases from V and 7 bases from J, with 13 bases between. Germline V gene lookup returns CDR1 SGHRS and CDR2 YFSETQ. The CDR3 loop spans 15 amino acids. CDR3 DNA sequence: TGCGCCAGCAGCTTCGCGACAGGTCAAAATTCACCCCTCCACTTT. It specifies CASSFATGQNSPLHF.

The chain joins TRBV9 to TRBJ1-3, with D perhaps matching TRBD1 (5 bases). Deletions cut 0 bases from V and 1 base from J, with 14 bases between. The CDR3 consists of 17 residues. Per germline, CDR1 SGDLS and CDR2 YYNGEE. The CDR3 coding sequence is TGTGCCAGCAGCGTAGTAGGCGGGACGCTATCTGGAAACACCATATATTTT. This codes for CASSVVGGTLSGNTIYF.

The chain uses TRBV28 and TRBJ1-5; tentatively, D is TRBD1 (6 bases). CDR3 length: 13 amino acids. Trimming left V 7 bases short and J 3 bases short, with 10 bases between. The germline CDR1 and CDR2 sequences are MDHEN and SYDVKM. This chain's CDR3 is CASMDRNNQPQHF. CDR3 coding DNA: TGTGCCAGCATGGACAGAAACAATCAGCCCCAGCATTTT.

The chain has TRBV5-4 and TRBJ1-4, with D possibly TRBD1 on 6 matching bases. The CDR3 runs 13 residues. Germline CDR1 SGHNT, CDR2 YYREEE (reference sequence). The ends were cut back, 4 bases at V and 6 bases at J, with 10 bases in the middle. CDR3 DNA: TGTGCCAGCAGCCCCAGGGGACATGAAAAACTGTTTTTT. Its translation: CASSPRGHEKLFF.

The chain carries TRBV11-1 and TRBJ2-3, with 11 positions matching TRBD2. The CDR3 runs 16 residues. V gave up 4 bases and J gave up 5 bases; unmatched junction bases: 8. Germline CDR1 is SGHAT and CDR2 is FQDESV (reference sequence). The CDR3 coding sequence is TGTGCCAGCAGCTCTCCGGTAGCGGGAGGGGGAGATACGCAGTATTTT. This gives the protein CASSSPVAGGGDTQYF. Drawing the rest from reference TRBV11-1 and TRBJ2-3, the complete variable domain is EAEVAQSPRYKITEKSQAVAFWCDPISGHATLYWYRQILGQGPELLVQFQDESVVDDSQLPKDRFSAERLKGVDSTLKIQPAELGDSAMYLCASSSPVAGGGDTQYFGPGTRLTVL.

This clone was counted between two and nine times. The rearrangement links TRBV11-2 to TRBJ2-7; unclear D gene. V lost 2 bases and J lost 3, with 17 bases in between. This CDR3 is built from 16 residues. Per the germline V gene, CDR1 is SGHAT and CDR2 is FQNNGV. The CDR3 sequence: CASSLNWASRVYEQYF. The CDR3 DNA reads TGTGCCAGCAGCTTAAATTGGGCCTCGAGAGTCTACGAGCAGTACTTC.

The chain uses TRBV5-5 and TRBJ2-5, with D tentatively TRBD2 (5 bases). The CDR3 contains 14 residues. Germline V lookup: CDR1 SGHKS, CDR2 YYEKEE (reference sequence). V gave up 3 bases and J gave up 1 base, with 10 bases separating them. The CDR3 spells CASSSRGGQETQYF. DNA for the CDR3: TGTGCCAGCAGCTCCCGGGGTGGCCAAGAGACCCAGTACTTC.